This is a list of T cell receptor beta chains from one sample in a study of PD-L1 blockade in urothelial cancer. Generated by immunoSEQ multiplex PCR, the TCRdb table keeps only in-frame clones and is missing some. The table lists approximately 52,000 clones, roughly 80% of them singletons. The sequencing here drew on PBMCs, taken around atezolizumab (anti-PD-L1) treatment. The origin of the receptors is a man between 65 and 85 years old with urothelial cancer. CDR3s include the opening cysteine and the closing phenylalanine or tryptophan. D genes are given only for firm matches. Clone size is given for some rows only: seen once, a few or many times, or a class if the clone is expanded.

>NA|TRBV10-3|TRBJ2-3|NA
TGTGCCATCAGTGAGCGGTGGGGGGGCACAGATACGCAGTATTTT
CAISERWGGTDTQYF
>TRBD2|TRBV4-2|TRBJ2-3|few
TGTGCCAGCAGCCAAGATCCCCCCCGGACTAGCGGGGGGACCACAGATACGCAGTATTTT
CASSQDPPRTSGGTTDTQYF
>NA|TRBV5-5|TRBJ1-3|NA
TGTGCCAGCAGCTTACAGGACGAGAAAGGAAACACCATATATTTT
CASSLQDEKGNTIYF
>NA|TRBV18|TRBJ1-3|once
TGTGCCAGCTCACTCCAAGGACAGACAAGGGACACCATATATTTT
CASSLQGQTRDTIYF
>TRBD1|TRBV5-6|TRBJ1-1|NA
TGTGCCAGCAGCTTAGGGACAGCCTACACTGAAGCTTTCTTT
CASSLGTAYTEAFF
>NA|TRBV7-6|TRBJ1-6|NA
TGTGCCAGCAGCTTTGACGGGAATAATTCACCCCTCCACTTT
CASSFDGNNSPLHF
>NA|TRBV5-1|TRBJ1-1|NA
TGCGCCAGCAGCTCGGGTAGGGGGGGCGCTTCCCCTGAAGCTTTCTTT
CASSSGRGGASPEAFF
>NA|TRBV2|TRBJ1-4|few
TGTGCCAGCAGTGAGGTTCTGAGTAAGGAAAAACTGTTTTTT
CASSEVLSKEKLFF
>TRBD1|TRBV7-2|TRBJ1-4|NA
TGTGCCAGCAGCTTAGCTGGACAGGGGTATGAAAAACTGTTTTTT
CASSLAGQGYEKLFF
>NA|TRBV7-3|TRBJ1-6|few
TGTGCCAGCAGCTTAAGGTCCCCCGGCGGGTCCTATAATTCACCCCTCCACTTT
CASSLRSPGGSYNSPLHF
>TRBD1|TRBV30|TRBJ2-6|NA
TGTGCCCGACAGGGGGCCGGGGCCAACGTCCTGACTTTC
CARQGAGANVLTF
>TRBD2|TRBV7-3|TRBJ2-7|NA
TGTGCCAGCAGCTTAACGAGGGAGGGGGAGCAGTACTTC
CASSLTREGEQYF
>TRBD1|TRBV7-9|TRBJ2-5|NA
TGTGCCAGCAGCCGTTCACGGGGACAGGGAGAGACCCAGTACTTC
CASSRSRGQGETQYF
>NA|TRBV7-2|TRBJ1-1|NA
TGTGCCAGCAGCGCCGTTGTCAGGGTTGAAGCTTTCTTT
CASSAVVRVEAFF
>TRBD2|TRBV28|TRBJ2-2|NA
TGTGCCAGCCGCGGAAGCGGGAGGGGCACCGGGGAGCTGTTTTTT
CASRGSGRGTGELFF
>NA|TRBV7-2|TRBJ2-1|NA
TGTGCCAGCAGCTTAAGGAGCTCTACCCTAGGAGACAATGAGCAGTTCTTC
CASSLRSSTLGDNEQFF
>TRBD1|TRBV7-9|TRBJ2-7|NA
TGTGCCAGCACCCCGAGGACAGGGACCGCCTACGAGCAGTACTTC
CASTPRTGTAYEQYF
>TRBD1|TRBV18|TRBJ2-7|once
TGTGCCAGCTCACCAGGGTTTGGGGACAGGTACGAGCAGTACTTC
CASSPGFGDRYEQYF
>TRBD1|TRBV2|TRBJ2-7|NA
TGTGCCAGCAGGTTAGGGACAGGATCCTACGAGCAGTACTTC
CASRLGTGSYEQYF
>NA|TRBV7-9|TRBJ1-3|NA
TGTGCCAGCAGCCCCCCAGGGAACCCTGGAAACACCATATATTTT
CASSPPGNPGNTIYF
>NA|TRBV20-1|TRBJ2-3|many
TGCAGTGCTAGCCGTACAGATACGCAGTATTTT
CSASRTDTQYF
>NA|TRBV6-1|TRBJ1-2|NA
TGTGCCAGCAGCACAGGGAATATGGGTTATGGCTACACCTTC
CASSTGNMGYGYTF
>NA|TRBV6-5|TRBJ1-6|NA
TGTGCCAGCAGTTACGTGCTCAGTAACTATAATTCACCCCTCCACTTT
CASSYVLSNYNSPLHF
>NA|TRBV27|TRBJ2-7|NA
TGTGCCAGCAGTCTCTGGGGCGGCGAGCAGTACTTC
CASSLWGGEQYF
>NA|TRBV29-1|TRBJ2-1|NA
TGCAGCGTTGAAGACCCCCCCCTAGGAAATGAGCAGTTCTTC
CSVEDPPLGNEQFF
>NA|TRBV7-9|TRBJ2-3|NA
TGTGCCAGCAGCTTATATCCGGGCGGGAACCCGACCACAGATACGCAGTATTTT
CASSLYPGGNPTTDTQYF
>TRBD1|TRBV7-2|TRBJ1-2|few
TGTGCCAGCAGCTCGGACAGGGGGAGAGGCTACACCTTC
CASSSDRGRGYTF
>TRBD1|TRBV5-1|TRBJ2-7|NA
TGCGCCAGCAGCTCTACCGGGACAGGGGCCCGCGAGCAGTACTTC
CASSSTGTGAREQYF
>TRBD1|TRBV4-1|TRBJ2-6|NA
TGCGCCAGCAGCCAAGATCCCGACAGGGGGCTGGGCGGGGCCAACGTCCTGACTTTC
CASSQDPDRGLGGANVLTF
>TRBD1|TRBV7-2|TRBJ2-7|medium-sized
TGTGCCAGCAGCCCCGGGACAGGGAGATCCTACGAGCAGTACTTC
CASSPGTGRSYEQYF
>TRBD1|TRBV5-4|TRBJ2-5|NA
TGTGCCAGCAGCCTGGGGGGGGACAGGGGTATAGAGACCCAGTACTTC
CASSLGGDRGIETQYF
>TRBD1|TRBV29-1|TRBJ2-1|few
TGCAGCGTCCGGGACAGGGGTTGGGACAATGAGCAGTTCTTC
CSVRDRGWDNEQFF
>NA|TRBV14|TRBJ1-4|NA
TGTGCCAGCAGCCAAGACATCCAGGTCACTAATGAAAAACTGTTTTTT
CASSQDIQVTNEKLFF
>TRBD1|TRBV5-1|TRBJ1-5|once
TGCGCCAGCAGCGTAGGACAGGGAGATCAGCCCCAGCATTTT
CASSVGQGDQPQHF
>TRBD2|TRBV2|TRBJ2-1|NA
TGTGCCAGCCGGGGTGGGCGGGAGGGCTACAATGAGCAGTTCTTC
CASRGGREGYNEQFF
>TRBD2|TRBV7-9|TRBJ2-1|NA
TGTGCCAGCAGCCCGATCATAGCGGGATTTGAGCAGTTCTTC
CASSPIIAGFEQFF
>NA|TRBV11-3|TRBJ2-1|NA
TGTGCCAGCAGCTTAGATCGGGGTAGCTCCTACAATGAGCAGTTCTTC
CASSLDRGSSYNEQFF
>TRBD2|TRBV30|TRBJ2-1|NA
TGTGCTTCTACGGGAGGGCGGAATGAGCAGTTCTTC
CASTGGRNEQFF
>NA|TRBV7-9|TRBJ1-2|few
TGTGCCAGCAGCTTAGCTGGACAACCGGGCTACACCTTC
CASSLAGQPGYTF
>TRBD1|TRBV18|TRBJ1-5|once
TGTGCCAGCTCACCAAACGGACAGGGAGGTCAGCCCCAGCATTTT
CASSPNGQGGQPQHF
>NA|TRBV2|TRBJ2-5|NA
TGTGCCAGCAATCGACAGAGCCAAGAGACCCAGTACTTC
CASNRQSQETQYF
>NA|TRBV12-5|TRBJ2-1|NA
TGTGCTAGTGGAGAGGACAGCCGCGGTGAGCAGTTCTTC
CASGEDSRGEQFF
>NA|TRBV29-1|TRBJ2-7|NA
TGCAGCGTAACCGGGACACTGTCCCCCTACGAGCAGTACTTC
CSVTGTLSPYEQYF
>NA|TRBV11-1|TRBJ1-2|NA
TGTGCCAGCAGCTTAGGTCCCCAATTAGCCTATGGCTACACCTTC
CASSLGPQLAYGYTF
>NA|TRBV7-9|TRBJ1-2|NA
TGTGCCAGCAGCTTGGAGGAGGACTATGGCTACACCTTC
CASSLEEDYGYTF
>TRBD2|TRBV19|TRBJ2-1|NA
TGTGCCAGTAGTAAATCCGGGACTAGCGGGGGCCTGGATGAGCAGTTCTTC
CASSKSGTSGGLDEQFF
>NA|TRBV13|TRBJ1-6|NA
TGTGCCAGCAGCTTAGCGACGGGGAATTCACCCCTCCACTTT
CASSLATGNSPLHF
>NA|TRBV5-1|TRBJ2-1|NA
TGCGCCAGCAGCTTTACCGGGACAAATGAGCAGTTCTTC
CASSFTGTNEQFF
>NA|TRBV11-3|TRBJ2-7|NA
TGTGCCAGCAGCTCCGAAGGGGGGAGGGCCTACGAGCAGTACTTC
CASSSEGGRAYEQYF
>NA|TRBV7-5|TRBJ1-6|NA
TGTGTCAGAAGCTTAATGAGCAGGGGTAATTCACCCCTCCACTTT
CVRSLMSRGNSPLHF